The clone carrying this TCR beta chain was picked up a small number of times. The antigen is not known. The entry originates in a study of T cell repertoires in cytomegalovirus infection. Study observations and caveats: HLA-C-restricted, CMV-specific TCR beta clonotypes were dominant ex vivo.

Germline V CDR1 and CDR2: SGHKS, YYEKEE (reference sequence). CDR3 length: 16 amino acids. The V gene lost 1 base and the J gene lost 4 bases, with 17 bases spanning the gap. MiXCR, applied by TCRdb to the reads, yields one record per CDR3 protein. The table lists around 740,000 distinct CDR3 sequences, roughly 35% of them singletons. This TCR derives from a human donor in good health (CMV status not recorded). Some clones in this sample may be carry-over from other donors' samples. The chain carries TRBV5-5 and TRBJ1-1; D is unresolved. Sample: PBMCs. The CDR3 sequence is CASSLFEDPRATEAFF. For the CDR3, the DNA is TGTGCCAGCAGCTTGTTTGAGGATCCGCGCGCCACTGAAGCTTTCTTT.